This record covers a single TCR beta chain. Its antigen target is currently unknown. Base qualities are missing; no much larger clone stands one base away. The entry originates in a study of blood T cell repertoires in COVID-19 (dated by TCRdb to 2020 to 2021). For the study in its entirety: Samples covering the acute and convalescent phases of COVID-19 were provided by collaborators in the United States, Italy and Spain. The prospective study material was composed of cDNA or gDNA derived from T cells, B-cell-depleted T cells, or PBMCs. Deeply sampled blood TCRbeta repertoires from subjects exposed to, actively infected with, or recovered from COVID-19 were included in the dataset. The repertoires were released in a freely available public database meant as a resource for research on the immune response to SARS-CoV-2. The samples were drawn from two sources: the first 160 participants of the ongoing ImmuneRACE study, and over 1,000 subjects contributed by 6 global collaborators. A de-identified subject ID, COVID-19 status, age in years and sex were almost always included in the sample metadata. Where available, HLA class I and class II types were obtained from metadata supplied by the sample provider rather than from assay-based typing.

TCRbeta CDR3 regions were amplified from genomic DNA using the immunoSEQ Assay, a bias-controlled multiplex PCR. For the original study's pipeline: Within the assay, amplification of reference gene primers was used to estimate how many nucleated cells each sample contained. To quantify the absolute abundance of each unique TCRbeta CDR3 rearrangement, sequence reads were collapsed and filtered. Productive Simpson clonality was computed per sample as the square root of Simpson's diversity index over productive rearrangements. The source is immuneACCESS, and TCRdb retained only in-frame sequences with V and J called. Part of the clones is not carried over; for the studies checked, unresolved V genes explain less than half of this, and the remainder is unexplained. That table is the source of V, J and clone size, and D and trimming were worked out from the DNA. Counted in this sample were about 59,000 clones; about 90% of them appeared once. Roughly 4.6% of the sample is taken by the ten largest.

V gives up 3 bases and J gives up 4 bases, and the segment between their germline ends measures 13 bases. The germline V gene (reference sequence) yields MNHEY for CDR1 and SMNVEV for CDR2. Inclusive of the bounding cysteine and phenylalanine, the CDR3 is 15 residues long. The sequence is cut down to CDR3 DNA, 45 bases in frame from base 1. Study-wide conclusions, independent of this receptor: The amount of clinical and demographic metadata varied by source and participant and was provided uncurated.

Each collaborating institution followed its own protocols to collect whole blood in K2EDTA tubes. For TCRbeta analysis, collaborator samples were shipped as frozen whole blood, as isolated PBMCs, or as DNA extracted from either sample type. The rearranged chain carries TRBV27 and TRBJ1-3, with the D gene call left open. This TCR was sampled from an elderly man in a cohort sampled during active COVID-19. Sequenced input: peripheral blood. The CDR3 protein: CASSFWAPAGNTIYF. The DNA reads as follows: TGTGCCAGCAGTTTCTGGGCACCGGCCGGAAACACCATATATTTT.